Reported below is one TCR beta chain. Its antigen remains unidentified. Trimming removed 5 bases from V and 4 bases from J; junction bases left unmatched: 2. Germline CDR1 is LNHDA and CDR2 is SQIVND (reference sequence). The CDR3 sequence is 13 residues long. These data are taken from a study of cytomegalovirus exposure and HLA in healthy donors. Primers included in the PCR were 60 Vbeta and 13 Jbeta primers. The data were produced by immunoSEQ multiplex PCR, yet TCRdb's version contains in-frame clones alone and is incomplete. This repertoire includes approximately 75,000 clones. Overall study findings and caveats: An Asian-associated ancestry cluster reportedly showed fewer N-insertions than the roughly 670-donor mean in a later analysis. TCR beta V- and J-gene trimming, according to a later analysis, was linked to a missense DCLRE1C variant. Investigators reported 150 to 200 TCR beta chains as tied to cytomegalovirus.

The clonotype comes from a boy aged 5-17 years in good health and CMV-seronegative. The sequencing sample was made of PBMCs. The V call is TRBV19, the J call TRBJ1-5; 7 bases agree with TRBD1. CDR3 loop: CASSLQGNQPQHF. CDR3 sequence (DNA): TGTGCCAGTAGTTTACAGGGGAATCAGCCCCAGCATTTT.